A single sample is the source of the 30 T cell receptor beta chains below, sequenced in a study of T cell repertoires in cytomegalovirus infection. Each CDR3 protein gets one entry after TCRdb re-called the reads with MiXCR. The sample has 450,000 to 600,000 distinct CDR3 sequences, around 11% seen once. Input material: PBMCs. The receptors come from a human donor in good health (CMV status not recorded). Some clones in this sample may be carry-over from other donors' samples.

The CDR3 DNA follows: TGTGCCAGCAGCTCCCGGGAGAGGTATGGCTACACCTTC. Translating it yields CASSSRERYGYTF. The chain is built from TRBV9 and TRBJ1-2; D not certain. Deletions cut 4 bases from V and 5 bases from J, with 12 bases between. CDR3 size: 13 residues. CDR1 is SGDLS, CDR2 YYNGEE, per germline.

This clonotype was seen at least ten times. J is TRBJ2-3 and V is TRBV6-1, with D possibly matching TRBD2 (5 bases). V was cut by 8 bases and J by 0 bases, with 15 bases left in between. This CDR3 has 15 amino acids. The germline CDR1 and CDR2 sequences are MNHNS and SASEGT. CDR3: CASVGRRTSTDTQYF. CDR3 coding DNA: TGTGCCAGCGTTGGGCGGAGGACTAGCACAGATACGCAGTATTTT.

Many counts were recorded for this clonotype. This rearrangement joins TRBV18 to TRBJ1-5, with D tentatively TRBD1 (6 bases). Germline V gene lookup returns CDR1 KGHSH and CDR2 LQKENI. The CDR3 is 13 residues long. Trimming left V 10 bases short and J 9 bases short, with 19 bases between. CDR3: CATQDRLDGPQHF. Here the CDR3 DNA reads TGTGCCACCCAAGACAGGCTCGACGGGCCCCAGCATTTT.

This clonotype has a count of ten or more. This chain uses TRBV20-1 with TRBJ2-3, with TRBD2 matching over 8 bases. V shed 2 bases, J shed 2 bases, and the junction held 9 bases outside the gene matches. CDR1 and CDR2 from the germline V gene are DFQATT and SNEGSKA (reference sequence). The CDR3 totals 16 residues. The CDR3 nucleotides are TGCAGTGCTAGACTCCAAGCGGGAGTCGCCACAGATACGCAGTATTTT. This encodes CSARLQAGVATDTQYF.

This clonotype was recorded a few times. V is TRBV20-1 and J is TRBJ1-5; the D gene is possibly TRBD1 (5 bases). Trimming cost V 1 base and J 9 bases, with 19 bases left between them. Germline CDR1 is DFQATT and CDR2 is SNEGSKA (reference sequence). This CDR3 is built from 15 residues. The CDR3 DNA sequence: TGCAGTGCTAGAGCCCGGGGGAGGTTCTTTGGGCCCCAGCATTTT. It encodes CSARARGRFFGPQHF.

This clonotype was seen at least ten times. This chain connects TRBV7-9 to TRBJ2-3; 7 positions match TRBD2. Germline CDR1 and CDR2: SEHNR and FQNEAQ (reference sequence). The CDR3 is 16 amino acids. V trimming: 3 bases; J trimming: 2 bases; junction bases outside the gene matches: 8. CDR3 nucleotide sequence: TGTGCCAGCAGCTTCCTGGGAGCGGGAAACACAGATACGCAGTATTTT. Translation: CASSFLGAGNTDTQYF.

This clonotype was detected many times. The chain couples TRBV5-1 to TRBJ2-3; tentatively, D is TRBD1 (6 bases). The CDR3 runs to 15 residues. The V and J ends lost 4 bases and 4 bases respectively, with 16 bases between them. The V gene's germline CDR1 is SGHRS and CDR2 YFSETQ. In DNA form, the CDR3 reads TGCGCCAGCAGCCCCGGGACATTGGTAGCAGATACGCAGTATTTT. Amino acid sequence: CASSPGTLVADTQYF.

This clonotype has at least ten counts. The rearrangement links TRBV7-2 to TRBJ2-1, with 9 bases aligning to TRBD2. The V gene's germline CDR1 is SGHTA and CDR2 FQGNSA. V trimming: 5 bases; J trimming: 8 bases; junction bases outside the gene matches: 13. The CDR3 contains 16 residues. DNA for the CDR3: TGTGCCAGCAGCCCCGTGGTTGGGCGGGGGGGCCATGAGCAGTTCTTC. Translating gives CASSPVVGRGGHEQFF.

This clonotype was seen at least ten times. V is TRBV19 and J is TRBJ1-1; no firm D call. Germline V gene sequence: CDR1 LNHDA, CDR2 SQIVND (reference sequence). Trimming shortened V by 5 bases and J by 0 bases, and 13 bases separated the two germline ends. This CDR3 comprises 15 residues. The CDR3 sequence is CASSRVLQMNTEAFF. The CDR3 DNA reads TGTGCCAGTAGTCGAGTTTTGCAAATGAACACTGAAGCTTTCTTT. Full variable domain (remainder filled in from reference TRBV19 and TRBJ1-1): DGGITQSPKYLFRKEGQNVTLSCEQNLNHDAMYWYRQDPGQGLRLIYYSQIVNDFQKGDIAEGYSVSREKKESFPLTVTSAQKNPTAFYLCASSRVLQMNTEAFFGQGTRLTVV.

This clonotype was counted many times. This chain links TRBV15 with TRBJ2-1; D unresolved. V was clipped by 5 bases and J by 0 bases, with 8 bases between them. Germline CDR1 and CDR2: LNHNV and YYDKDF (reference sequence). The CDR3 is 14 amino acids. The CDR3 region has the DNA TGTGCCACCAGCGAGAGGAGCTCCTACAATGAGCAGTTCTTC. The encoded protein is CATSERSSYNEQFF.

This clonotype was picked up a small number of times. The J gene is TRBJ1-3, the V gene TRBV5-1, with D unresolved. V lost 4 bases to trimming and J lost 2 bases, with 13 bases between them. This CDR3 spans 15 amino acids. Germline CDR1 SGHRS, CDR2 YFSETQ. CDR3 protein: CASSPLKVPGNTIYF. CDR3 nucleotide sequence: TGCGCCAGCAGCCCCTTGAAAGTGCCTGGAAACACCATATATTTT. The whole variable domain, remainder taken from reference TRBV5-1 and TRBJ1-3, is KAGVTQTPRYLIKTRGQQVTLSCSPISGHRSVSWYQQTPGQGLQFLFEYFSETQRNKGNFPGRFSGRQFSNSRSEMNVSTLELGDSALYLCASSPLKVPGNTIYFGEGSWLTVV.

This clonotype was seen many times. This chain links TRBV7-2 with TRBJ2-3, with D maybe TRBD2 (6 bases). The CDR3 totals 16 residues. Germline V gene sequence: CDR1 SGHTA, CDR2 FQGNSA. V lost 6 bases and J lost 0, with 16 bases in between. Written as DNA, the CDR3 is TGTGCCAGCAGAACCGGCGGGCTAGCGAGCACAGATACGCAGTATTTT. As protein: CASRTGGLASTDTQYF.

This clonotype was seen ten or more times. This chain uses TRBV7-9 with TRBJ2-7, with a weak D call TRBD2 (5 bases). Trimming pared 3 bases from V and 7 bases from J, leaving 13 bases between. This CDR3 spans 13 amino acids. CDR1 and CDR2 (germline): SEHNR, FQNEAQ (reference sequence). CDR3 in amino acids: CASSLRTAGEQYF. The CDR3 DNA sequence: TGTGCCAGCAGCTTGAGGACTGCCGGGGAGCAGTACTTC.

As for this clonotype: A junction end diverges from the germline sequence, so it may reflect a read error. V is TRBV18 and J is TRBJ1-1; the D gene is possibly TRBD1 (5 bases). The CDR3 is 14 amino acids. Germline loops: CDR1 KGHSH, CDR2 LQKENI. CDR3 in DNA: TGTGCCAGCTCCCCACAGGCCACGGACACTGAAGCTTTCTTT. Translating gives CASSPQATDTEAFF.

This clonotype has at least ten counts. The V and J genes are TRBV11-3 and TRBJ2-5; no definite D call. Germline V gene sequence: CDR1 SGHNT, CDR2 YENEEA. V was trimmed by 5 bases and J by 7 bases, leaving 14 bases between them. The CDR3 sequence is 13 residues long. CDR3 DNA: TGTGCCAGCAGCCAATCCTTCTCGCGGACCCAGTACTTC. This translates into CASSQSFSRTQYF.

In this sample, this clonotype turned up a few times. V gene TRBV29-1 combines with J gene TRBJ2-1; 14 bases line up with TRBD2. The CDR3 runs to 17 residues. V trimming: 6 bases; J trimming: 5 bases; junction bases outside the gene matches: 12. Germline loops: CDR1 SQVTM, CDR2 ANQGSEA. The CDR3 protein is CSVDYQGLAGDHNEQFF. The CDR3 nucleotides are TGCAGCGTCGACTACCAGGGACTAGCGGGAGACCACAATGAGCAGTTCTTC.

This clonotype was picked up many times. The chain uses TRBV7-8 and TRBJ1-5, with D perhaps matching TRBD1 (5 bases). V lost 2 bases, J lost 2 bases, and 10 bases lay in between. This CDR3 region has 15 residues. The germline V gene encodes CDR1 SGHVS and CDR2 FQNEAQ. The CDR3 sequence is CASSLMAGRNQPQHF. For the CDR3, the DNA is TGTGCCAGCAGCTTAATGGCGGGGCGCAATCAGCCCCAGCATTTT.

Ten or more counts support this clonotype. The CDR3: CASSSYLTVNQPQHF. The DNA for the CDR3 is TGTGCCAGCAGTTCCTACCTGACAGTAAATCAGCCCCAGCATTTT. This chain joins TRBV28 and TRBJ1-5, with D possibly TRBD1 on 5 matching bases. Deletions cut 4 bases from V and 4 bases from J, with 14 bases between. This CDR3 is built from 15 residues. In germline, CDR1 is MDHEN, CDR2 SYDVKM.

This clonotype was picked up a small number of times. The rearrangement uses TRBV20-1 and TRBJ1-2, with D uncertain. With 0 bases removed from V and 10 bases from J, the gap between germline ends came to 21 bases. The CDR3 loop spans 15 amino acids. Germline V lookup: CDR1 DFQATT, CDR2 SNEGSKA (reference sequence). CDR3 amino acids: CSARETSGWSSVYTF. CDR3 sequence (DNA): TGCAGTGCTAGAGAAACATCTGGCTGGTCGAGCGTCTACACCTTC.

This clonotype was observed a handful of times. The CDR3: CASSLAVALTDTQYF. The CDR3 bases are TGTGCCAGCAGTTTAGCAGTAGCGCTAACAGATACGCAGTATTTT. This chain joins TRBV12-3 or TRBV12-4 and TRBJ2-3, with D perhaps matching TRBD2 (5 bases). The CDR3 has 15 amino acids. V lost 0 bases and J lost 3, with 10 bases in between.

This clonotype was recorded a few times. The chain employs TRBV29-1 and TRBJ2-7; D is unclear. There are 13 residues in the CDR3. Germline V CDR1 and CDR2: SQVTM, ANQGSEA. V was pared by 5 bases and J by 2 bases, with 13 bases between. Written as DNA, the CDR3 is TGCAGCGTTAAGCAGCGCCCGACCTACGAGCAGTACTTC. Its protein is CSVKQRPTYEQYF.

This clonotype was recorded a few times. The chain is built from TRBV5-1 and TRBJ2-7; D is possibly TRBD2 (6 bases). This CDR3 comprises 14 residues. Germline lookup yields CDR1 SGHRS and CDR2 YFSETQ. V lost 0 bases, J lost 5 bases, and 12 bases lay in between. The DNA for the CDR3 is TGCGCCAGCAGCTTGGTGTCAGGAGGGAACGAGCAGTACTTC. Protein sequence: CASSLVSGGNEQYF.

This clonotype was observed many times. The rearrangement links TRBV10-3 to TRBJ1-1; TRBD1 matches at 9 bases. This CDR3 has 16 amino acids. Germline trimming cut 2 bases from V and 2 bases from J; bases unmatched to any gene: 6. Germline lookup yields CDR1 ENHRY and CDR2 SYGVKD. The DNA for the CDR3 is TGTGCCATCAGTGAGCCCTGGGACAGGGTAAACACTGAAGCTTTCTTT. Its translation is CAISEPWDRVNTEAFF.

Comments on this clonotype: This sequence may be a read error, since a much larger clone differs from it by one base. V gene TRBV5-6 combines with J gene TRBJ2-6; 7 nucleotides line up with TRBD1. The CDR3 spans 18 residues. Germline CDR1 is SGHDT and CDR2 is YYEEEE. Trimming took 4 bases from V and 1 from J; bases not matched to a gene: 11. DNA of the CDR3: TGTGCCAGCAGCGCAACAGGGGCCCGGAGGTCTGGGGCCAACGTCCTGACTTTC. Translated, it gives CASSATGARRSGANVLTF. Looking up the rest from reference TRBV5-6 and TRBJ2-6 gives the full variable domain: DAGVTQSPTHLIKTRGQQVTLRCSPKSGHDTVSWYQQALGQGPQFIFQYYEEEERQRGNFPDRFSGHQFPNYSSELNVNALLLGDSALYLCASSATGARRSGANVLTFGAGSRLTVL.

This clonotype was detected ten times or more. The gene calls are TRBV19 and TRBJ1-5; D is undetermined. The germline CDR1 and CDR2 sequences are LNHDA and SQIVND (reference sequence). The CDR3 spans 15 residues. V was trimmed by 1 base and J by 4 bases, leaving 11 bases between them. Here the CDR3 DNA reads TGTGCCAGTAGTATAGTCACAGTTCCTAATCAGCCCCAGCATTTT. It encodes CASSIVTVPNQPQHF. The full variable domain, rest sourced from reference TRBV19 and TRBJ1-5, is DGGITQSPKYLFRKEGQNVTLSCEQNLNHDAMYWYRQDPGQGLRLIYYSQIVNDFQKGDIAEGYSVSREKKESFPLTVTSAQKNPTAFYLCASSIVTVPNQPQHFGDGTRLSIL.

The chain recombines TRBV19 with TRBJ2-7; D might be TRBD1 (6 bases). Between the trimmed V and J ends, which lost 7 bases and 3 bases, there was a span of 16 bases. This CDR3 is built from 14 residues. Germline assignment: CDR1 LNHDA and CDR2 SQIVND (reference sequence). Here the CDR3 reads CASKGQGSLYEQYF. The CDR3 region has the DNA TGTGCCAGTAAAGGGCAGGGGAGTCTCTACGAGCAGTACTTC.

This clonotype showed up just a few times. J is TRBJ2-1 and V is TRBV5-1, with 15 nucleotides matching TRBD2. This CDR3 has 16 amino acids. Losses at the gene ends were 0 bases for V and 7 bases for J; bases not matched to a gene: 2. Per the germline V gene, CDR1 is SGHRS and CDR2 is YFSETQ. The CDR3 nucleotides are TGCGCCAGCAGCTTGGCCGGGACTAGCGGGAGGAATGAGCAGTTCTTC. It is translated as CASSLAGTSGRNEQFF.

The gene calls are TRBV3-1 and TRBJ2-3; 7 bases map to TRBD1. Germline values: CDR1 LGHDT, CDR2 YNNKEL (reference sequence). The CDR3 runs 16 residues. The V segment lost 5 bases and the J segment 0 bases; nucleotides outside the gene matches: 8. In DNA, the CDR3 is TGTGCCAGCAGCAGAACGGGACAGATTAGCACAGATACGCAGTATTTT. Translated, it gives CASSRTGQISTDTQYF.

In this sample, this clonotype turned up many times. This chain links TRBV11-2 with TRBJ2-1; D is unclear. The CDR3 sequence is 12 residues long. Trimming cost V 1 base and J 8 bases, with 6 bases left between them. Looked up from germline, CDR1 is SGHAT and CDR2 is FQNNGV. CDR3 sequence (DNA): TGTGCCAGCAGCTTAGTCGGCGATGAGCAGTTCTTC. Protein product: CASSLVGDEQFF. The full variable domain, rest sourced from reference TRBV11-2 and TRBJ2-1, is EAGVAQSPRYKIIEKRQSVAFWCNPISGHATLYWYQQILGQGPKLLIQFQNNGVVDDSQLPKDRFSAERLKGVDSTLKIQPAKLEDSAVYLCASSLVGDEQFFGPGTRLTVL.

This clonotype was seen repeatedly, ten times or more. The genes are TRBV10-2 and TRBJ2-4; 9 bases line up with TRBD2. Germline assignment: CDR1 WSHSY and CDR2 SAAADI. V shed 8 bases, J shed 3 bases, and the junction held 5 bases outside the gene matches. There are 14 residues in the CDR3. The CDR3, as DNA: TGCGCCAGCGGGCTTAGCGGGGGCAAAAACATTCAGTACTTC. Translation: CASGLSGGKNIQYF.